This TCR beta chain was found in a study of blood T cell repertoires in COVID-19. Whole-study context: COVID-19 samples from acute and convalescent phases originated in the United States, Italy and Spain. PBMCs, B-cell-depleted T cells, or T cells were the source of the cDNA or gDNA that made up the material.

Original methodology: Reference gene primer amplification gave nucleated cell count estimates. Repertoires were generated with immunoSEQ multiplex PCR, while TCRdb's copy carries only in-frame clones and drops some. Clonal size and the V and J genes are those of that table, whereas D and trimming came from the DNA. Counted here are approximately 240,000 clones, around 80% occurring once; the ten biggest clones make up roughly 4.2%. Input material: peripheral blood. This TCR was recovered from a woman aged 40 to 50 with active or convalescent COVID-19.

For the CDR3, the DNA is TGTGCCAGCAGCTTTTGGCGGGGGGGCCGCACCGGGGAGCTGTTTTTT. It translates to CASSFWRGGRTGELFF. The V call is TRBV5-6, the J call TRBJ2-2, with TRBD2 identical over 9 bases. Germline CDR1 reads SGHDT; CDR2 reads YYEEEE. The CDR3 sequence is 16 residues long. V shed 2 bases, J shed 4 bases, and the junction held 6 bases outside the gene matches.